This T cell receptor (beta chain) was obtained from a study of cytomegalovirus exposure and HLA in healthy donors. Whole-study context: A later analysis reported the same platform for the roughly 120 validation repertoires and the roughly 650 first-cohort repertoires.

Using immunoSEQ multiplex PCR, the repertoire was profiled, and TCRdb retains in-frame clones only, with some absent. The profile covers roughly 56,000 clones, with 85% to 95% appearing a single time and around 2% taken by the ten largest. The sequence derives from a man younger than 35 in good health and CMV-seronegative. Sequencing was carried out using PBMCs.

CDR3 amino acids: CASSIRGYQETQYF. DNA of the CDR3: TGTGCCAGTAGTATACGGGGGTACCAAGAGACCCAGTACTTC. The rearrangement uses TRBV19 and TRBJ2-5, with D perhaps matching TRBD2 (6 bases). V dropped 2 bases and J dropped 0 bases, with 7 bases sitting between them. The germline V gene encodes CDR1 LNHDA and CDR2 SQIVND (reference sequence). This CDR3 has 14 residues.